This T cell receptor beta chain was identified in a study of OX40 agonist ivuxolimab in advanced cancers. Study context: The patients got ivuxolimab, which is an agonistic anti-OX40 (CD134) antibody. A history of anti-PD-1, anti-PD-L1 or anti-CTLA-4 therapy was acceptable, and about 37% had some. The dose-escalation group included hepatocellular carcinoma, melanoma, renal cell carcinoma and head and neck cancer.

There are 14 residues in the CDR3. The V gene lost 1 base and the J gene lost 2 bases, with 10 bases spanning the gap. Germline CDR1 SGHRS, CDR2 YFSETQ. The data were produced by immunoSEQ multiplex PCR, yet TCRdb's version contains in-frame clones alone and is incomplete. The table lists roughly 76,000 clones, about 86% of them singletons. The source of this sequence is an adult with an advanced solid tumor such as melanoma, head and neck, liver or kidney cancer. The specimen comprised CD4+ or CD8+ T cells sorted from blood, sampled in a trial of the OX40 agonist ivuxolimab. The chain combines TRBV5-1 with TRBJ2-7; D is possibly TRBD1 or TRBD2 (5 bases each). CDR3 sequence reads: CASSLIRGPYEQYF. For the CDR3, the DNA is TGCGCCAGCAGCTTGATAAGGGGACCCTACGAGCAGTACTTC.